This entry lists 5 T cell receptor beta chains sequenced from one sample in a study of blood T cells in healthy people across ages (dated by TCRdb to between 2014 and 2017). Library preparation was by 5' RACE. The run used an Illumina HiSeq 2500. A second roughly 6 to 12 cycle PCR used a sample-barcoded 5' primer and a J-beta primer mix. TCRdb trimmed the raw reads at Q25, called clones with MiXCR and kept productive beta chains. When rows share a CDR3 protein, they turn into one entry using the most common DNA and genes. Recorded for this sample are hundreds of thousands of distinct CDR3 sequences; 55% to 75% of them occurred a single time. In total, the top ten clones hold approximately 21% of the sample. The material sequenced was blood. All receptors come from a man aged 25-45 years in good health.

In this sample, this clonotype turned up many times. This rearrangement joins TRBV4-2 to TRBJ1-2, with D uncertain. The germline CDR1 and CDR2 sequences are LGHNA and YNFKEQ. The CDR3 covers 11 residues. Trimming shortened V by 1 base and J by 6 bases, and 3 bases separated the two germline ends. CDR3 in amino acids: CASSQGDGYTF. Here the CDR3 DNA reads TGTGCCAGCAGCCAAGGGGATGGCTACACCTTC.

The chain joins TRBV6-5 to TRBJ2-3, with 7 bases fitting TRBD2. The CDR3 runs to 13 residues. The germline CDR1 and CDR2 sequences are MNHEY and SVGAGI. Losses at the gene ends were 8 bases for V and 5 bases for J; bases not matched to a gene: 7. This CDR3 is CASGGGAIDTQYF. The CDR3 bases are TGTGCCAGCGGGGGGGGAGCTATAGATACGCAGTATTTT.

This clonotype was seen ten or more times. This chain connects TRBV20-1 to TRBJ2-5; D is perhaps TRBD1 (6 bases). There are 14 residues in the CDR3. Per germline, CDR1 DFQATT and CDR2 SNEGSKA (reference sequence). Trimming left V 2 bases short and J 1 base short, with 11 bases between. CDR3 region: CSARMVDSQETQYF. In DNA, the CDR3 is TGCAGTGCTAGAATGGTGGACAGCCAAGAGACCCAGTACTTC.

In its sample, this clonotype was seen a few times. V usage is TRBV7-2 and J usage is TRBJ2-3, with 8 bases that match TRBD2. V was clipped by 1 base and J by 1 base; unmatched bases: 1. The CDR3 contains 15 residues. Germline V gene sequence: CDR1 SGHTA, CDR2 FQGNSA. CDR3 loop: CASSLVAGRTDTQYF. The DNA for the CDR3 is TGTGCCAGCAGCTTAGTAGCGGGACGCACAGATACGCAGTATTTT. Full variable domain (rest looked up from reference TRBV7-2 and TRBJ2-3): GAGVSQSPSNKVTEKGKDVELRCDPISGHTALYWYRQSLGQGLEFLIYFQGNSAPDKSGLPSDRFSAERTGGSVSTLTIQRTQQEDSAVYLCASSLVAGRTDTQYFGPGTRLTVL.

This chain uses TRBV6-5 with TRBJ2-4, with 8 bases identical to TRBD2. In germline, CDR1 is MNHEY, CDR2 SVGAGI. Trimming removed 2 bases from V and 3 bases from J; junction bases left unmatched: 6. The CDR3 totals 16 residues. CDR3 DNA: TGTGCCAGCAGTTACCTTAGCGGGGTAGGCAAAAACATTCAGTACTTC. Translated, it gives CASSYLSGVGKNIQYF.